A single sample gave rise to the 32 T cell receptor beta chains below, sequenced in a study of patients and donors after allogeneic stem cell transplantation. TCRdb independently ran MiXCR on the RT-PCR reads; one entry per CDR3 protein. The sample has more than 850,000 distinct CDR3 sequences, about a sixth seen once; the top ten hold 5.5% to 6.5%. Sequences were obtained from blood, either unsorted or a sorted T cell fraction (not recorded which). The receptors come from a human donor who was either an allogeneic HSCT recipient or a stem cell or donor lymphocyte infusion donor (not recorded which). It is not recorded whose cells these are; they may come from a transplant donor.

This chain links TRBV12-3 or TRBV12-4 with TRBJ2-3; either TRBD1 or TRBD2 may fit D (6 bases each). Deletions cut 7 bases from V and 2 bases from J, with 13 bases between. CDR3 length: 14 amino acids. The DNA of the CDR3 is TGTGCCAGCACCTGGGGGGACACCACAGATACGCAGTATTTT. It translates to CASTWGDTTDTQYF.

V gene TRBV12-3 or TRBV12-4 combines with J gene TRBJ2-3; D is possibly TRBD1 (5 bases). The CDR3 is made up of 13 amino acids. Trimming took 3 bases from V and 11 from J, leaving 15 bases between them. The CDR3 reads CASSFRGVLEQYF. The CDR3 DNA reads as TGTGCCAGCAGTTTTAGGGGTGTCTTGGAGCAGTATTTT.

The chain is built from TRBV20-1 and TRBJ1-3; maybe TRBD1 (5 bases). From germline, CDR1 is DFQATT and CDR2 SNEGSKA (reference sequence). V gave up 2 bases and J gave up 2 bases, with 7 bases separating them. This CDR3 has 13 amino acids. CDR3 residues: CSARSRAGNTIYF. DNA for the CDR3: TGCAGTGCTAGAAGCAGGGCTGGAAACACCATATATTTT.

The V call is TRBV19, the J call TRBJ1-2; 10 nucleotides match TRBD1. This CDR3 comprises 14 residues. Losses at the gene ends were 7 bases for V and 4 bases for J; bases not matched to a gene: 6. The germline gives CDR1 LNHDA, CDR2 SQIVND (reference sequence). This CDR3 reads CASTRDRGRYGYTF. In DNA, the CDR3 is TGTGCCAGTACCCGGGACAGGGGACGCTATGGCTACACCTTC.

The rearrangement uses TRBV7-2 and TRBJ2-7, with a tentative D call TRBD2 (6 bases). Germline-derived CDR1 and CDR2 are SGHTA and FQGNSA. Deletions cut 5 bases from V and 0 bases from J, with 14 bases between. The CDR3 runs 15 residues. The CDR3: CASSPAGGISYEQYF. As DNA, the CDR3 is TGTGCCAGCAGCCCGGCGGGCGGGATCTCCTACGAGCAGTACTTC.

The chain combines TRBV9 with TRBJ1-1; weak D call: TRBD1 (5 bases). Germline V gives CDR1 SGDLS, CDR2 YYNGEE. The CDR3 is made up of 14 amino acids. V was trimmed by 4 bases and J by 0 bases, leaving 10 bases between them. DNA of the CDR3: TGTGCCAGCAGCACGGGACCGTTGAACACTGAAGCTTTCTTT. Its protein product is CASSTGPLNTEAFF. Variable domain in full (rest from reference TRBV9 and TRBJ1-1): DSGVTQTPKHLITATGQRVTLRCSPRSGDLSVYWYQQSLDQGLQFLIQYYNGEERAKGNILERFSAQQFPDLHSELNLSSLELGDSALYFCASSTGPLNTEAFFGQGTRLTVV.

This clonotype was detected ten times or more. The chain has TRBV20-1 and TRBJ2-7, with 9 bases matching TRBD2. The V gene end was trimmed by 3 bases and the J gene end by 4 bases; junction bases not matched to a gene: 7. The germline V gene has CDR1 DFQATT and CDR2 SNEGSKA (reference sequence). This CDR3 contains 14 residues. CDR3 sequence reads: CSARLAGSGYEQYF. Written as DNA, the CDR3 is TGCAGTGCTAGGCTAGCGGGGAGTGGGTACGAGCAGTACTTC.

The V call is TRBV16, the J call TRBJ2-1; no definite D call. With 7 bases removed from V and 1 base from J, the gap between germline ends came to 8 bases. The CDR3 consists of 13 residues. Germline CDR1 KGHSY, CDR2 FQNENV. The CDR3 reads CASNKRSYNEQFF. The CDR3 bases are TGTGCCAGCAACAAGCGTTCCTACAATGAGCAGTTCTTC.

The CDR3 loop reads CSATGAAEQYF. In nucleotides, the CDR3 is TGCAGTGCTACCGGTGCCGCCGAGCAGTACTTC. This chain connects TRBV20-1 to TRBJ2-7; D uncertain. The CDR3 runs 11 residues. Trimming pared 4 bases from V and 6 bases from J, leaving 10 bases between. Germline lookup yields CDR1 DFQATT and CDR2 SNEGSKA (reference sequence).

The chain uses TRBV12-3 or TRBV12-4 and TRBJ1-2; possibly TRBD1 for D (6 bases). The CDR3 consists of 14 residues. Trimming stripped 2 bases from V and 8 bases from J, with 15 bases between. CDR3 nucleotide sequence: TGTGCCAGCAGTTTATTCGCAGGGGAGGGAGGCTACACCTTC. Protein product: CASSLFAGEGGYTF.

There are a few counts of this clonotype. This chain links TRBV6-1 with TRBJ2-2, with 8 bases that match TRBD1. Germline lookup yields CDR1 MNHNS and CDR2 SASEGT. The junction had 3 bases not matched to a gene; V was cut back by 1 base and J by 5 bases. CDR3 length: 15 residues. The CDR3 spells CASSEDYRGTGELFF. In nucleotides, the CDR3 is TGTGCCAGCAGTGAAGACTACAGGGGGACCGGGGAGCTGTTTTTT.

This clonotype was seen a handful of times. The chain links TRBV20-1 to TRBJ1-2, with 12 bases fitting TRBD1. Germline V gene sequence: CDR1 DFQATT, CDR2 SNEGSKA (reference sequence). The CDR3 runs 14 residues. Unmatched junction bases numbered 7, after V lost 6 bases and J lost 5 bases. CDR3 nucleotide sequence: TGCAGTGCCGCCCGGGACAGGGGGCTTTATGGCTACACCTTC. Its translation: CSAARDRGLYGYTF.

This clonotype was picked up a small number of times. The V gene is TRBV4-1, the J gene TRBJ2-1; 8 bases align to TRBD1. V dropped 2 bases and J dropped 8; count of bases not matched to a gene: 11. Germline-derived CDR1 and CDR2 are MGHRA and YSYEKL. There are 16 residues in the CDR3. CDR3 region: CASSQWMPGGEDEQFF. Here the CDR3 DNA reads TGCGCCAGCAGCCAATGGATGCCAGGGGGCGAAGATGAGCAGTTCTTC.

This clonotype was counted a few times. V is TRBV5-6 and J is TRBJ2-1; TRBD1 agrees at 7 bases. J was trimmed by 3 bases and V by 8 bases; bases with no gene match: 8. CDR3 length: 14 amino acids. CDR1 SGHDT and CDR2 YYEEEE come from the germline V gene. The CDR3 DNA sequence: TGTGCCAGTTCCGGGACAGAATTCTACAATGAGCAGTTCTTC. Its protein is CASSGTEFYNEQFF.

The CDR3 is CASRNRTSGGRETQYF. The CDR3 nucleotides read TGTGCCAGCAGGAACAGGACTAGCGGAGGGCGGGAGACCCAGTACTTC. V gene TRBV28 combines with J gene TRBJ2-5, with 10 nucleotides matching TRBD2. Germline loops: CDR1 MDHEN, CDR2 SYDVKM. This CDR3 comprises 16 residues. J gave up 5 bases and V 6 bases, and 12 bases lay outside the gene matches.

This clonotype was found many times. The chain links TRBV12-3 or TRBV12-4 to TRBJ2-1; 9 bases are a match to TRBD2. The CDR3 runs to 15 residues. With V trimmed by 2 bases and J by 1 base, 0 bases remained unmatched. This chain's CDR3 is CASSLTSGSYNEQFF. The CDR3 DNA sequence: TGTGCCAGCAGTTTAACTAGCGGGTCCTACAATGAGCAGTTCTTC.

The CDR3, as DNA: TGTGCCAGCAAGGAGAAGTTATTTCAGCCCCAGCATTTT. This sequence encodes CASKEKLFQPQHF. V usage is TRBV2 and J usage is TRBJ1-5, with no clear D. The CDR3 extends over 13 amino acids. Trimming stripped 7 bases from V and 6 bases from J, with 13 bases between. The germline V gene has CDR1 SNHLY and CDR2 FYNNEI.

This clonotype showed up just a few times. The V gene is TRBV12-3 or TRBV12-4, the J gene TRBJ1-5, with TRBD1 matching 7 bases. This CDR3 comprises 15 residues. Trimming cost V 8 bases and J 0 bases; bases outside gene matches: 7. The CDR3 region is CASSTGEISNQPQHF. DNA of the CDR3: TGTGCCAGCTCAACAGGGGAAATTAGCAATCAGCCCCAGCATTTT.

This clonotype was recorded a few times. This rearrangement joins TRBV29-1 to TRBJ1-3, with 9 bases fitting TRBD1. This CDR3 has 15 amino acids. Unmatched junction bases numbered 9, after V lost 6 bases and J lost 3 bases. Germline-derived CDR1 and CDR2 are SQVTM and ANQGSEA. The CDR3 region has the DNA TGCAGCGTCCTATTTGGGACAGGGAGTGGAAACACCATATATTTT. Encoded protein: CSVLFGTGSGNTIYF.

This sequence joins TRBV20-1 and TRBJ2-3; no clear D. V was clipped by 6 bases and J by 4 bases, with 14 bases between them. The CDR3 consists of 13 residues. The V gene's germline CDR1 is DFQATT and CDR2 SNEGSKA (reference sequence). CDR3: CSAALLSADTQYF. The CDR3 coding sequence is TGCAGTGCAGCCCTTCTCAGCGCAGATACGCAGTATTTT.

This clonotype was detected a few times. The CDR3 DNA reads TGTGCCAGCGAAGGGGAAAAGAACACTGAAGCTTTCTTT. Residues: CASEGEKNTEAFF. The rearrangement joins TRBV9 to TRBJ1-1, with D perhaps matching TRBD1 (5 bases). The CDR3 totals 13 residues. Trimming stripped 7 bases from V and 1 base from J, with 11 bases between. Germline CDR1 SGDLS, CDR2 YYNGEE. The complete variable domain, with remaining parts taken from reference TRBV9 and TRBJ1-1, reads DSGVTQTPKHLITATGQRVTLRCSPRSGDLSVYWYQQSLDQGLQFLIQYYNGEERAKGNILERFSAQQFPDLHSELNLSSLELGDSALYFCASEGEKNTEAFFGQGTRLTVV.

This clonotype has only a few counts. The CDR3 loop reads CASSEHLGLGTEAFF. As DNA, the CDR3 is TGTGCCAGCAGTGAGCATCTGGGACTAGGCACTGAAGCTTTCTTT. This rearrangement joins TRBV2 to TRBJ1-1; tentative D call: TRBD1 (5 bases). The ends were cut back, 3 bases at V and 4 bases at J, with 15 bases in the middle. CDR1 is SNHLY and CDR2 is FYNNEI in the germline V gene. The CDR3 has 15 residues.

The chain employs TRBV5-6 and TRBJ1-2; D is uncertain. The CDR3 has 12 amino acids. V shed 4 bases and J shed 10 bases, with 14 bases lying between them. The V gene's germline CDR1 is SGHDT and CDR2 YYEEEE. The CDR3, as DNA: TGTGCCAGCAGCCGATCGGGCGGGCCCTACACCTTC. It is translated as CASSRSGGPYTF.

This clonotype has just a few counts. This chain connects TRBV7-8 to TRBJ2-1; 8 nucleotides line up with TRBD2. V lost 1 base to trimming and J lost 0 bases; unmatched junction nucleotides: 8. Germline values: CDR1 SGHVS, CDR2 FQNEAQ. This CDR3 has 18 amino acids. The chain's CDR3 is CASSLDGLAGSSYNEQFF. In nucleotides, the CDR3 is TGTGCCAGCAGCTTAGACGGGCTAGCGGGTAGCTCCTACAATGAGCAGTTCTTC. Full variable domain (rest looked up from reference TRBV7-8 and TRBJ2-1): GAGVSQSPRYKVAKRGQDVALRCDPISGHVSLFWYQQALGQGPEFLTYFQNEAQLDKSGLPSDRFFAERPEGSVSTLKIQRTQQEDSAVYLCASSLDGLAGSSYNEQFFGPGTRLTVL.

This sequence joins TRBV2 and TRBJ2-3, with a weak D call TRBD2 (5 bases). V lost 9 bases, J lost 7 bases, and 17 bases lay in between. The CDR3 runs to 13 residues. CDR1 and CDR2 from the germline V gene are SNHLY and FYNNEI. CDR3: CASNTGSSNTQYF. CDR3 DNA: TGTGCCAGTAATACGGGGTCATCAAATACGCAGTATTTT.

V usage is TRBV7-9 and J usage is TRBJ1-3; D gene ambiguous. This CDR3 region has 16 residues. V was clipped by 3 bases and J by 0 bases, with 12 bases between them. Per the germline V gene, CDR1 is SEHNR and CDR2 is FQNEAQ (reference sequence). This chain's CDR3 is CASSFLGGSSGNTIYF. In nucleotides, the CDR3 is TGTGCCAGCAGCTTCTTGGGCGGTAGCTCTGGAAACACCATATATTTT.

This clonotype has just a few counts. This chain joins TRBV27 and TRBJ1-2; 7 bases fit TRBD1. This CDR3 comprises 13 residues. With V trimmed by 6 bases and J by 6 bases, 7 bases remained unmatched. Germline CDR1 reads MNHEY; CDR2 reads SMNVEV (reference sequence). The CDR3: CASSPTGYHGYTF. The CDR3 DNA reads TGTGCCAGCAGCCCGACAGGGTACCATGGCTACACCTTC.

The V gene is TRBV29-1, the J gene TRBJ2-5, with 9 positions matching TRBD1. The V gene end was trimmed by 4 bases and the J gene end by 5 bases; junction bases not matched to a gene: 5. CDR3 length equals 13 residues. Germline V CDR1 and CDR2: SQVTM, ANQGSEA. CDR3 region: CSVANRGLETQYF. The CDR3 DNA is TGCAGCGTTGCAAACAGGGGGCTTGAGACCCAGTACTTC.

This clonotype came up a few times. This rearrangement joins TRBV11-2 to TRBJ1-1; D is perhaps TRBD1 (6 bases). The V and J ends lost 5 bases and 1 base respectively, with 11 bases between them. Germline assignment: CDR1 SGHAT and CDR2 FQNNGV. The CDR3 is 14 amino acids. CDR3 residues: CASSGRGSNTEAFF. The CDR3 region has the DNA TGTGCCAGCAGCGGCAGGGGTTCGAACACTGAAGCTTTCTTT.

The chain employs TRBV12-3 or TRBV12-4 and TRBJ1-1, with D perhaps TRBD1 (6 bases). V lost 4 bases and J lost 2, with 14 bases in between. The CDR3 runs 15 residues. CDR3 bases: TGTGCCAGCAGTTGGACAGTAGATTTAAACACTGAAGCTTTCTTT. Protein: CASSWTVDLNTEAFF.

The chain has TRBV9 and TRBJ2-3; D could derive from TRBD1 or TRBD2 (5 bases each). V was trimmed by 4 bases and J by 4 bases, leaving 16 bases between them. Germline V gene lookup returns CDR1 SGDLS and CDR2 YYNGEE. CDR3 length: 15 residues. Here the CDR3 DNA reads TGTGCCAGCAGCCCCGACAGCAAGGGAGCAGATACGCAGTATTTT. Residues: CASSPDSKGADTQYF.

The chain links TRBV5-1 to TRBJ2-1; TRBD2 aligns across 7 bases. This CDR3 has 17 residues. The germline V gene has CDR1 SGHRS and CDR2 YFSETQ. The junction had 10 bases not matched to a gene; V was cut back by 1 base and J by 3 bases. The DNA for the CDR3 is TGCGCCAGCAGCTTGAAGGGTTGGGCGGGAGACTACAATGAGCAGTTCTTC. This encodes CASSLKGWAGDYNEQFF.